The clone carrying this T cell receptor beta chain was counted a single time. What it binds is unknown. This entry belongs to a study of T cells in pancreatic ductal adenocarcinoma. Overall study results and limits: Compared with tumor, blood showed more total productive templates and 6.5 to 10-fold more clonotypes. Tumor-versus-blood clonality comparisons may be biased toward lower tumor diversity. This surgical cohort overrepresents the minority presenting with early-stage disease. Tumor and blood clonality did not differ significantly, about 0.1 versus 0.065.

No neoadjuvant therapy was given to the selected pancreatic ductal adenocarcinoma patients before their surgery. V was clipped by 7 bases and J by 5 bases; unmatched bases: 11. Germline V gives CDR1 MNHEY, CDR2 SVGAGI. The CDR3 consists of 15 residues. Libraries were prepared by immunoSEQ multiplex PCR; TCRdb keeps only in-frame clonotypes and omits some of them. The sample comprises around 31,000 clones, 85% to 95% of which are singletons, and over 2% rests with the top ten. The genes are TRBV6-5 and TRBJ2-7; 10 bases are shared with TRBD1. Input material: PBMCs. The receptor was derived from a human donor with pancreatic ductal adenocarcinoma. CDR3: CASKPQGDRGNEQYF. The CDR3, as DNA: TGTGCCAGCAAGCCGCAGGGGGACAGGGGCAACGAGCAGTACTTC.